The clone carrying this TCR beta chain was found once. This entry comes from a study of regulatory dendritic cells for organ transplantation. Only in-frame clones appear in the TCRdb table, and some are missing; sequencing was by immunoSEQ multiplex PCR. The sample has 25,000 to 35,000 clones; around 82% are singletons. Germline CDR1 MGHDK, CDR2 SYGVNS. The CDR3 is 15 amino acids. V was clipped by 3 bases and J by 1 base, with 10 bases between them. The sequenced material came from naive CD8+ T cells from blood. Subset reported: CD45RA+ naive T cells. The chain uses TRBV25-1 and TRBJ2-4; D uncertain. The receptor comes from a human donor in good health. This chain's CDR3 is CASSDEVVAKNIQYF. CDR3 nucleotide sequence: TGTGCCAGCAGTGACGAGGTAGTCGCCAAAAACATTCAGTACTTC.